This passage covers 8 T cell receptor beta chains from one sample sequenced in a study of beta chain features in type 1 diabetes. Their target antigens are unknown. Expressed TCRB transcripts got sequenced, as all isolated RNA was reverse transcribed. Sequencing used immunoSEQ multiplex PCR; TCRdb keeps in-frame clones, though not all of them. The top ten clones hold 0.9% to 1.1% of a sample with fewer than 400,000 clones, around 9.7% of them seen once. Study-wide points: In all four CD4+ subsets, TCRB CDR3 length was significantly, moderately reduced in type 1 diabetes.

The sequencing input was central memory CD4+ T cells from blood. These receptors all stem from a man aged 25 to 40 with type 1 diabetes.

V gene TRBV5-1 combines with J gene TRBJ1-6; 9 bases line up with TRBD1. V shed 4 bases and J 0 bases; nucleotides not matched to a gene: 5. The CDR3 sequence is 17 residues long. Per germline, CDR1 SGHRS and CDR2 YFSETQ. The CDR3: CASSPDRGFSYNSPLHF. The CDR3 DNA is TGCGCCAGCAGCCCGGACAGGGGATTCTCCTATAATTCACCCCTCCACTTT.

This clone was recorded a few times. The V call is TRBV6-5, the J call TRBJ1-2; 10 bases are a match to TRBD1. The CDR3 loop spans 14 amino acids. V was pared by 0 bases and J by 7 bases, with 2 bases of the junction left unmatched. Germline V gene sequence: CDR1 MNHEY, CDR2 SVGAGI. CDR3 in amino acids: CASSYSGQGSGYTF. The CDR3 region has the DNA TGTGCCAGCAGTTACTCGGGACAGGGGAGTGGCTACACCTTC.

This chain uses TRBV27 with TRBJ2-7; 10 bases line up with TRBD1. The CDR3 runs to 16 residues. V lost 4 bases to trimming and J lost 5 bases; unmatched junction nucleotides: 11. In germline, CDR1 is MNHEY, CDR2 SMNVEV (reference sequence). The DNA of the CDR3 is TGTGCCAGCAGTTCACATCATCCGGGACAGGGGAACGAGCAGTACTTC. Translating gives CASSSHHPGQGNEQYF.

This clone was seen only a few times. The chain carries TRBV18 and TRBJ1-6; 7 bases are shared with TRBD1. V gave up 3 bases and J gave up 8 bases; unmatched junction bases: 7. CDR3 length: 15 residues. The germline CDR1 and CDR2 sequences are KGHSH and LQKENI. The CDR3 loop is CASSPPGGLDSPLHF. The CDR3 nucleotides are TGTGCCAGCTCACCTCCAGGGGGGCTTGATTCACCCCTCCACTTT. Supplemented by reference TRBV18 and TRBJ1-6, the full variable domain reads NAGVMQNPRHLVRRRGQEARLRCSPMKGHSHVYWYRQLPEEGLKFMVYLQKENIIDESGMPKERFSAEFPKEGPSILRIQQVVRGDSAAYFCASSPPGGLDSPLHFGNGTRLTVT.

There are a few counts of this clone. The chain combines TRBV2 with TRBJ2-1; 9 bases match TRBD2. With V trimmed by 6 bases and J by 5 bases, 5 bases remained unmatched. Germline V gene sequence: CDR1 SNHLY, CDR2 FYNNEI. The CDR3 totals 14 residues. CDR3 bases: TGTGCCAGCAGGGAGGCTAGCGGGGACAATGAGCAGTTCTTC. It is translated as CASREASGDNEQFF.

This clone turned up a few times. This chain connects TRBV10-3 to TRBJ1-1; TRBD1 might be the D (6 bases). V was cut by 6 bases and J by 6 bases, with 17 bases left in between. This CDR3 comprises 14 residues. Germline V CDR1 and CDR2: ENHRY, SYGVKD. CDR3 residues: CAISPNRESSEAFF. CDR3 DNA: TGTGCCATCAGCCCAAACAGGGAGTCGTCTGAAGCTTTCTTT.

This clone was found a few times. This chain connects TRBV7-9 to TRBJ2-3, with D perhaps matching TRBD1 or TRBD2 (5 bases each). The V end lost 5 bases, the J end lost 0 bases, and 12 bases lay between the germline ends. This CDR3 is 15 amino acids long. Germline V gene data show CDR1 as SEHNR and CDR2 as FQNEAQ (reference sequence). CDR3 nucleotide sequence: TGTGCCAGCAGCCATGGGACGAGCAGCACAGATACGCAGTATTTT. Translating it yields CASSHGTSSTDTQYF.

The J gene is TRBJ1-2, the V gene TRBV4-3; 7 nucleotides match TRBD1. V lost 0 bases and J lost 2; bases outside the gene matches: 12. The CDR3 is 18 amino acids. The V gene's germline CDR1 is LGHNA and CDR2 YSLEER. For the CDR3, the DNA is TGCGCCAGCAGCCAAGATCTCTCTAGGGACAGCAAAAACTATGGCTACACCTTC. Amino acids: CASSQDLSRDSKNYGYTF.